These 8 T cell receptor beta chains came from one sample sequenced in a study of shared clonotypes between healthy human individuals. Assay: immunoSEQ multiplex PCR; the TCRdb copy retains only in-frame clones and omits some. There are some 2.1 million clones in the sample; 85% to 95% occur only once, and under 0.15% lies in the top ten. Sequencing was performed on naive CD4+ T cells sorted from blood. Sample subset: CD45RA+ positively selected. These receptor sequences come from a man aged 18 to 30 in good health.

As for this clone: At the DNA level, this CDR3 is encoded by other sequences in the same sample as well. The chain recombines TRBV6-5 with TRBJ2-6, with 7 bases that match TRBD1. Germline V lookup: CDR1 MNHEY, CDR2 SVGAGI. The CDR3 spans 15 residues. V gave up 5 bases and J gave up 4 bases; unmatched junction bases: 5. CDR3 residues: CASSPTGPGANVLTF. DNA for the CDR3: TGTGCCAGCAGTCCGACAGGGCCCGGGGCCAACGTCCTGACTTTC.

The V call is TRBV10-1, the J call TRBJ1-3, with 7 nucleotides matching TRBD1. Germline assignment: CDR1 WNHNN and CDR2 SYGVQD (reference sequence). J lost 2 bases, V lost 4 bases, and 8 bases had no gene match. The CDR3 consists of 16 residues. As DNA, the CDR3 is TGCGCCAGCAGTGGGACCGGGACAGAGCCTGGAAACACCATATATTTT. Residues: CASSGTGTEPGNTIYF.

V is TRBV19 and J is TRBJ1-5; D perhaps matches TRBD1 (6 bases). This CDR3 comprises 16 residues. Germline loops: CDR1 LNHDA, CDR2 SQIVND (reference sequence). Trimming pared 4 bases from V and 3 bases from J, leaving 16 bases between. In DNA form, the CDR3 reads TGTGCCAGTAGTAGCCTATGGACAGCTATCAATCAGCCCCAGCATTTT. Protein product: CASSSLWTAINQPQHF.

About this clone itself: This specimen includes other DNA sequences encoding the same CDR3. CDR3 sequence reads: CSVGNNEQFF. Here the CDR3 DNA reads TGCAGCGTTGGTAACAATGAGCAGTTCTTC. This chain links TRBV29-1 with TRBJ2-1; D uncertain. V dropped 4 bases and J dropped 5 bases, with 3 bases sitting between them. Germline V gene sequence: CDR1 SQVTM, CDR2 ANQGSEA. The CDR3 is 10 amino acids.

Comment on this clone: Other DNA sequences within the sample encode an identical CDR3. The rearrangement joins TRBV18 to TRBJ1-4; 9 bases agree with TRBD1. Germline assignment: CDR1 KGHSH and CDR2 LQKENI. CDR3 length: 16 residues. V lost 3 bases to trimming and J lost 5 bases; unmatched junction nucleotides: 7. CDR3 in DNA: TGTGCCAGCTCACCCCTTTCAGGGACAGGGAATGAAAAACTGTTTTTT. Translating gives CASSPLSGTGNEKLFF. Filled out from reference TRBV18 and TRBJ1-4, the complete variable domain reads NAGVMQNPRHLVRRRGQEARLRCSPMKGHSHVYWYRQLPEEGLKFMVYLQKENIIDESGMPKERFSAEFPKEGPSILRIQQVVRGDSAAYFCASSPLSGTGNEKLFFGSGTQLSVL.

This chain connects TRBV28 to TRBJ2-5; TRBD2 matches 7 bases. This CDR3 region has 13 residues. The V gene end was trimmed by 2 bases and the J gene end by 7 bases; junction bases not matched to a gene: 4. Germline CDR1 reads MDHEN; CDR2 reads SYDVKM. DNA of the CDR3: TGTGCCAGCAGTTTAGGAAGCGGGGCGACCCAGTACTTC. Protein: CASSLGSGATQYF.

The J gene is TRBJ1-1, the V gene TRBV9; no reliable D call. V lost 0 bases and J lost 0, with 15 bases in between. This CDR3 is built from 17 residues. Germline V gives CDR1 SGDLS, CDR2 YYNGEE. CDR3 amino acids: CASSVVGVSDMNTEAFF. CDR3 DNA: TGTGCCAGCAGCGTAGTCGGAGTATCAGATATGAACACTGAAGCTTTCTTT.

The V call is TRBV10-3, the J call TRBJ2-2; 8 bases are shared with TRBD1. Germline assignment: CDR1 ENHRY and CDR2 SYGVKD. The CDR3 has 15 amino acids. The V gene end was trimmed by 3 bases and the J gene end by 5 bases; junction bases not matched to a gene: 5. The CDR3 sequence: CAISDPGGRTGELFF. For the CDR3, the DNA is TGTGCCATCAGTGACCCAGGGGGCCGAACCGGGGAGCTGTTTTTT.